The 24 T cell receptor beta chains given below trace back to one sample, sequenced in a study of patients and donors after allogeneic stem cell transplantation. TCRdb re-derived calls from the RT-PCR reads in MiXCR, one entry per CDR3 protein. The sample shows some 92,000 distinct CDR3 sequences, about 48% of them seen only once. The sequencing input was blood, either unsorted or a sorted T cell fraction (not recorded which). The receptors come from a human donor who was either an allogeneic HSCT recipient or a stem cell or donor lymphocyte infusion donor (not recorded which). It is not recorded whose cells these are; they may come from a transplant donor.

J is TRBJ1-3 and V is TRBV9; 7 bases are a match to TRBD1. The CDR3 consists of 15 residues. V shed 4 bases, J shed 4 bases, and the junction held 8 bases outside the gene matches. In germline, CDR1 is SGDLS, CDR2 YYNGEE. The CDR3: CASSLLGGRGNTIYF. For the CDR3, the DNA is TGTGCCAGCAGCCTTCTAGGGGGCAGGGGAAACACCATATATTTT.

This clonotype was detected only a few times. DNA of the CDR3: TGTGCCAGCAGCTTAATGATGAACACTGAAGCTTTCTTT. Amino acids: CASSLMMNTEAFF. This chain links TRBV7-3 with TRBJ1-1; D uncertain. Germline assignment: CDR1 SGHTA and CDR2 FQGTGA. V was shortened by 1 base and J by 0 bases, with 3 bases between the two germline ends. This CDR3 has 13 amino acids.

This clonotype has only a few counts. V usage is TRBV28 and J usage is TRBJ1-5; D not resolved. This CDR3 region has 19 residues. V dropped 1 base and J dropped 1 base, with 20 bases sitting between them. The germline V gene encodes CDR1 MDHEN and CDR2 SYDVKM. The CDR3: CASSLYASMTWVSNQPQHF. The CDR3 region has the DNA TGTGCCAGCAGTTTATATGCATCCATGACCTGGGTAAGCAATCAGCCCCAGCATTTT.

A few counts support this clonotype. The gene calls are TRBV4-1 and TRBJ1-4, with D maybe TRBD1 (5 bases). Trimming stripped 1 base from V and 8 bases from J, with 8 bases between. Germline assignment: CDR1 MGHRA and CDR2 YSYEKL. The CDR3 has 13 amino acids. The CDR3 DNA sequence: TGCGCCAGCAGCCAAGTAGAGGGGGAAAAACTGTTTTTT. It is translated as CASSQVEGEKLFF.

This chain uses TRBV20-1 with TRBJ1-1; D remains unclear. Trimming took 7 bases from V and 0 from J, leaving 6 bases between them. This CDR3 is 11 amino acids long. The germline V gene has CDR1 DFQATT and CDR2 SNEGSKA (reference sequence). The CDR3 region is CSEEVNTEAFF. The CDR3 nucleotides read TGCAGTGAAGAGGTGAACACTGAAGCTTTCTTT.

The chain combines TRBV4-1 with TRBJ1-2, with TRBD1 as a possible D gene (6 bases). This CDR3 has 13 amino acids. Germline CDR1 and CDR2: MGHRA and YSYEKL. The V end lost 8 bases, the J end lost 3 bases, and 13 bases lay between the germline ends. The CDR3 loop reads CASSDTGYYGYTF. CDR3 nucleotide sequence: TGCGCCAGCTCTGATACAGGGTACTATGGCTACACCTTC.

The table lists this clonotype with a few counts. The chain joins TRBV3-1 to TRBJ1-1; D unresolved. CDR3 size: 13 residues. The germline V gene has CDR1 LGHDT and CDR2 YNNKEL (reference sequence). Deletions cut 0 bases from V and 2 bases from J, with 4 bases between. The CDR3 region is CASSQESNTEAFF. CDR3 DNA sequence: TGTGCCAGCAGCCAAGAGTCCAACACTGAAGCTTTCTTT.

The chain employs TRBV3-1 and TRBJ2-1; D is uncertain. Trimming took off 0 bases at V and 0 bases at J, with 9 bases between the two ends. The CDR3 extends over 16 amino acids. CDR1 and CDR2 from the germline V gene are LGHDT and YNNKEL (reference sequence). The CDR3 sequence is CASSQDWQSSYNEQFF. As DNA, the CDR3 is TGTGCCAGCAGCCAAGATTGGCAGAGCTCCTACAATGAGCAGTTCTTC.

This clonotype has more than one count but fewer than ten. The CDR3 DNA reads as TGCAGCGTTGAACTTTGGGGCAGGGGCAACTATGGCTACACCTTC. It yields the protein CSVELWGRGNYGYTF. This chain uses TRBV29-1 with TRBJ1-2; the D gene is possibly TRBD1 (6 bases). V lost 2 bases and J lost 2, with 15 bases in between. Germline V lookup: CDR1 SQVTM, CDR2 ANQGSEA. There are 15 residues in the CDR3. Full variable domain (missing parts from reference TRBV29-1 and TRBJ1-2): SAVISQKPSRDICQRGTSLTIQCQVDSQVTMMFWYRQQPGQSLTLIATANQGSEATYESGFVIDKFPISRPNLTFSTLTVSNMSPEDSSIYLCSVELWGRGNYGYTFGSGTRLTVV.

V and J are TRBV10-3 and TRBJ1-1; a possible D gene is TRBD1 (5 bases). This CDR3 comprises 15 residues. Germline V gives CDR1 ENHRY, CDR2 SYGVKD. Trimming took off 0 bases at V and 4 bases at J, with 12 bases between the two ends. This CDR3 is CAISESPGRSTEAFF. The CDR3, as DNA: TGTGCCATCAGTGAGTCGCCAGGGAGGTCCACTGAAGCTTTCTTT.

Here the CDR3 DNA reads TGTGCCAGTAGTATTACCGGGAGGCACACTGAAGCTTTCTTT. Its protein is CASSITGRHTEAFF. The V gene is TRBV19, the J gene TRBJ1-1; D uncertain. Trimming shortened V by 3 bases and J by 3 bases, and 11 bases separated the two germline ends. The germline V gene encodes CDR1 LNHDA and CDR2 SQIVND (reference sequence). The CDR3 has 14 amino acids.

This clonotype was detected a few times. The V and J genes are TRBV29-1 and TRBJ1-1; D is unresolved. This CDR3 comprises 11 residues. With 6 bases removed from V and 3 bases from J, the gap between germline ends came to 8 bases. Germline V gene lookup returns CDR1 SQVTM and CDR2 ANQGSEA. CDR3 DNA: TGCAGCGTGGTAGAGGACACTGAAGCTTTCTTT. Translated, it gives CSVVEDTEAFF.

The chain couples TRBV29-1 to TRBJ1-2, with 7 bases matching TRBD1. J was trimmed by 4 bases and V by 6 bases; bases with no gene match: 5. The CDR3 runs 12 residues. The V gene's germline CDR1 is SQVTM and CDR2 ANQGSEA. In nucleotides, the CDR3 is TGCAGCGTCTACAGGGGACTCTATGGCTACACCTTC. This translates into CSVYRGLYGYTF.

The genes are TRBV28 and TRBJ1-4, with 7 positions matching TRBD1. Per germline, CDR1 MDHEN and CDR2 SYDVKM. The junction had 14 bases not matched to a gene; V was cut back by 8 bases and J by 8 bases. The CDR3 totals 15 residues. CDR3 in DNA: TGTGCCAGCCGCAAAGCAGACAGGGTGGGGGAAAAACTGTTTTTT. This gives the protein CASRKADRVGEKLFF.

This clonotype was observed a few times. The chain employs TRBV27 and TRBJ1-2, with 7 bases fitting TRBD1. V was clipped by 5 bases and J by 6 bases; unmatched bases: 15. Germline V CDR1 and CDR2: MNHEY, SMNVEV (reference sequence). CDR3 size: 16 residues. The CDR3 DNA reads TGTGCCAGCAGTCCGAGCTTTGGGACAGCTATAGATGGCTACACCTTC. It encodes CASSPSFGTAIDGYTF.

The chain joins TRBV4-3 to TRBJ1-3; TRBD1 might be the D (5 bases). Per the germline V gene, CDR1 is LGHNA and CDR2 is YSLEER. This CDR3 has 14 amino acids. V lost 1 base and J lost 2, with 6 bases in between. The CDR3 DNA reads TGCGCCAGCAGCCAAGCCAGGGCTGGAAACACCATATATTTT. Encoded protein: CASSQARAGNTIYF.

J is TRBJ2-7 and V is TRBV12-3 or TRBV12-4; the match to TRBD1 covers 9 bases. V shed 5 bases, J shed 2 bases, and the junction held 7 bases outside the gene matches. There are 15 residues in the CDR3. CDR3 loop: CASSRAGTGTYEQYF. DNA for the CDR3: TGTGCCAGCAGTCGGGCCGGGACAGGGACCTACGAGCAGTACTTC.

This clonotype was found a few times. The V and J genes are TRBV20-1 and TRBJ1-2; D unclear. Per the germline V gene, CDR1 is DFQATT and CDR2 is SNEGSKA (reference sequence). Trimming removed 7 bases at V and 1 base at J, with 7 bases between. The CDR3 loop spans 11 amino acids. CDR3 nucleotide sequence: TGCAGTGGATACTTTAACTATGGCTACACCTTC. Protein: CSGYFNYGYTF.

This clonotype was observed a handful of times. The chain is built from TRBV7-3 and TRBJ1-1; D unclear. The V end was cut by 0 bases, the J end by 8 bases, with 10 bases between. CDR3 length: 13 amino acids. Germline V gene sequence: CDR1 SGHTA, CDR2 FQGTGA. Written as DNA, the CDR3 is TGTGCCAGCAGCTTAACTGGGGTATCGGAAGCTTTCTTT. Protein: CASSLTGVSEAFF.

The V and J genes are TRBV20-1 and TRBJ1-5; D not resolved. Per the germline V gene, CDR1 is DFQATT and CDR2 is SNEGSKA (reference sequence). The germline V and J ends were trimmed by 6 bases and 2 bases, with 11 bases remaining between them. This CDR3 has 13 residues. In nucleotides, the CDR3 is TGCAGTGCGAAGATCGGTGGCAATCAGCCCCAGCATTTT. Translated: CSAKIGGNQPQHF.

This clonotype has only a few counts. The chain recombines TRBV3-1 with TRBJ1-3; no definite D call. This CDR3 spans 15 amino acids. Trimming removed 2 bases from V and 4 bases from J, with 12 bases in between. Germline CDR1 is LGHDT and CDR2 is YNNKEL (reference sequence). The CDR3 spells CASSQIRSPGNTIYF. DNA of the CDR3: TGTGCCAGCAGCCAAATCCGGTCCCCAGGAAACACCATATATTTT.

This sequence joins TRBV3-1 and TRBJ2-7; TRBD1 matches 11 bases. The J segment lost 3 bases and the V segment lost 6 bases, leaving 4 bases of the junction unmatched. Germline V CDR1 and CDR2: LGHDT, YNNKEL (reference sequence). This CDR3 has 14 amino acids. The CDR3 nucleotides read TGTGCCAGCAGTCCGGGACAGGGGGACTACGAGCAGTACTTC. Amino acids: CASSPGQGDYEQYF.

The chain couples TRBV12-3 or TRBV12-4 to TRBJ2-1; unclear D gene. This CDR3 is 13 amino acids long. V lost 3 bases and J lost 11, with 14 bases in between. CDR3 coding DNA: TGTGCCAGCAGTTTTCTCGGACCCGAAAAGCAGTTCTTC. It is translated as CASSFLGPEKQFF.

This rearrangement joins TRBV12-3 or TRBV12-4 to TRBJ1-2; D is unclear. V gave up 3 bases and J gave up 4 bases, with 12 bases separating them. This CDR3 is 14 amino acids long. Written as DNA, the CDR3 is TGTGCCAGCAGTTTTGGCCAGCCTCTCTATGGCTACACCTTC. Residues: CASSFGQPLYGYTF.